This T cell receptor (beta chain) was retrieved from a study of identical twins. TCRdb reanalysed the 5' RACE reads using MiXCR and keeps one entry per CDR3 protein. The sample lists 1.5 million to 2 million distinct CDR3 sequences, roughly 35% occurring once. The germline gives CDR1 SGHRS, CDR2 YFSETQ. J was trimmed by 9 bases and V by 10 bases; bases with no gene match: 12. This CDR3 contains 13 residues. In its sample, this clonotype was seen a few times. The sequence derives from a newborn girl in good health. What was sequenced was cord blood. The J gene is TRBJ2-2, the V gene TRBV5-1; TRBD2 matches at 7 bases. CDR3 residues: CAPTSRLTRELFF. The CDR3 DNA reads TGCGCCCCGACTAGCCGACTAACTCGGGAGCTGTTTTTT.